A selection of T cell receptor beta chains follows, all from one sample in a study of blood T cell repertoires in COVID-19. Method: immunoSEQ multiplex PCR; TCRdb's copy keeps in-frame clones and lacks some. The table lists about 220,000 clones, about 86% of them singletons, with less than 2.5% in the top ten. What was sequenced was peripheral blood. The receptors come from a woman aged 55-69 years with acute or convalescent COVID-19. The CDR3 runs from the conserved cysteine through the conserved F or W. The D gene is left open where the match is weak. The listing skips clone size in some rows; elsewhere it reads once, few, many or a size class.

J | size | D | length | V | DNA | CDR3
TRBJ1-1 | few | TRBD1 | 13 | TRBV25-1 | TGTGCCACTAAACAGGGGGCTAGAACTGAAGCTTTCTTT | CATKQGARTEAFF
TRBJ1-3 | - | - | 15 | TRBV4-1 | TGCGCCAGCAGCCAACCAGACAACCGTGGAAACACCATATATTTT | CASSQPDNRGNTIYF
TRBJ1-2 | - | - | 12 | TRBV28 | TGTGCCAGCACCCCGGGGGGTTATGGCTACACCTTC | CASTPGGYGYTF
TRBJ2-7 | - | TRBD1 | 13 | TRBV6-5 | TGTGCCAGCAGCGGGACAGGTACCTACGAGCAGTACTTC | CASSGTGTYEQYF
TRBJ1-4 | - | - | 15 | TRBV11-2 | TGTGCCAGCAGCCAGTCAGGGGCCACTAATGAAAAACTGTTTTTT | CASSQSGATNEKLFF
TRBJ1-1 | - | TRBD1 | 12 | TRBV4-3 | TGCGCCAGCAGCAGCTCGGGACAGGAAGCTTTCTTT | CASSSSGQEAFF
TRBJ2-5 | - | TRBD1 | 15 | TRBV5-8 | TGTGCCAGCAGCTTGGAAGGCAGGGGGAGAGAGACCCAGTACTTC | CASSLEGRGRETQYF
TRBJ2-7 | - | TRBD1 | 15 | TRBV15 | TGTGCCACCAGCAGACAGAGACAGGGTACTTACGAGCAGTACTTC | CATSRQRQGTYEQYF
TRBJ1-5 | few | - | 16 | TRBV21-1 | TGTGCCAGCGGGATGTTCAACAGGGGCAGCAATCAGCCCCAGCATTTT | CASGMFNRGSNQPQHF
TRBJ2-5 | - | - | 12 | TRBV29-1 | TGCAGCGTTGCAGGGGTACAAGAGACCCAGTACTTC | CSVAGVQETQYF
TRBJ1-1 | - | TRBD1 | 16 | TRBV28 | TGTGCCAGCATGACAGGGTCAGTTTCCGGAAACACTGAAGCTTTCTTT | CASMTGSVSGNTEAFF
TRBJ1-4 | once | - | 14 | TRBV7-9 | TGTGCCAGCAGCTTTCAGGGCGGTAATGAAAAACTGTTTTTT | CASSFQGGNEKLFF
TRBJ1-5 | - | - | 16 | TRBV21-1 | TGTGCCAGCAGCGAGGACAGGGTCAATAGCAATCAGCCCCAGCATTTT | CASSEDRVNSNQPQHF
TRBJ1-5 | - | - | 16 | TRBV5-6 | TGTGCCAGCAGCCAACTTATGGACAGAGACAATCAGCCCCAGCATTTT | CASSQLMDRDNQPQHF
TRBJ1-1 | - | TRBD1 | 14 | TRBV30 | TGTGCTTTGAAGACCCCGCGTCAGGGGGCGGTAGCTTTCTTT | CALKTPRQGAVAFF
TRBJ2-5 | - | - | 12 | TRBV7-2 | TGTGCCAGCAGCTCACTCCAAGAGACCCAGTACTTC | CASSSLQETQYF